This T cell receptor beta chain was sequenced for a study of blood T cell repertoires in COVID-19. Study at large: Nucleic acid was either cDNA or gDNA, and it came from T cells, B-cell-depleted T cells, or PBMCs.

This clone came up many times. Germline CDR1 is LGHNT and CDR2 is FRNRAP. V lost 6 bases and J lost 7, with 9 bases in between. The CDR3 runs to 11 residues. Per the original methods: Nucleated cell number was recorded as an estimate derived from reference gene primer amplification. Repertoires were generated with immunoSEQ multiplex PCR, while TCRdb's copy carries only in-frame clones and drops some. D and trimming come from the DNA, and the V and J calls and clone size come from that table. The sample contains 95,000 to 150,000 clones, more than 60% of which appear only once. This rearrangement joins TRBV12-5 to TRBJ1-1, with D possibly matching TRBD1 (5 bases). The receptor was isolated from a man between 65 and 80 years old with acute or convalescent COVID-19. Sequencing was carried out using peripheral blood. The CDR3: CASGLGREAFF. For the CDR3, the DNA is TGTGCTAGTGGCCTGGGGCGTGAAGCTTTCTTT.